Below, 31 T cell receptor beta chains from the same sample are listed, as sequenced in a study of cytomegalovirus exposure and HLA in healthy donors. With 60 Vbeta and 13 Jbeta primers, the PCR was carried out. Profiled with immunoSEQ multiplex PCR; TCRdb holds only in-frame clones, not every one. There are 55,000 to 85,000 clones in the sample; around 61% occur only once, and about 2.9% lies in the top ten. The specimen was PBMCs. The receptors originated from a woman aged 50 to 60 in good health and CMV-seronegative.

The chain carries TRBV11-1 and TRBJ1-1; D not certain. The germline CDR1 and CDR2 sequences are SGHAT and FQDESV (reference sequence). Trimming shortened V by 5 bases and J by 1 base, and 20 bases separated the two germline ends. The CDR3 is made up of 17 amino acids. The chain's CDR3 is CASSPQSTWVRNTEAFF. DNA of the CDR3: TGTGCCAGCAGCCCACAGTCGACATGGGTACGGAACACTGAAGCTTTCTTT.

The rearrangement uses TRBV29-1 and TRBJ2-7, with 11 bases identical to TRBD1. The CDR3 contains 13 residues. With V trimmed by 1 base and J by 6 bases, 2 bases remained unmatched. Germline loops: CDR1 SQVTM, CDR2 ANQGSEA. As DNA, the CDR3 is TGCAGCGTTGAAGGGACAGGGGGCATCGAGCAGTACTTC. Protein: CSVEGTGGIEQYF.

The chain combines TRBV29-1 with TRBJ2-3; 8 positions agree with TRBD2. The CDR3 sequence is 13 residues long. J gave up 5 bases and V 7 bases, and 8 bases lay outside the gene matches. Per germline, CDR1 SQVTM and CDR2 ANQGSEA. CDR3 sequence (DNA): TGCAGCGGGAAAGGACTAGCAATAGATACGCAGTATTTT. It encodes CSGKGLAIDTQYF.

This clone was observed a single time. This rearrangement joins TRBV30 to TRBJ1-1, with D possibly TRBD1 on 5 matching bases. Germline CDR1 is GTSNPN and CDR2 is SVGIG (reference sequence). CDR3 length: 17 residues. Trimming pared 2 bases from V and 1 base from J, leaving 20 bases between. As DNA, the CDR3 is TGTGCCTGGAGTACGGACCAACCCAGGGACTGGAACACTGAAGCTTTCTTT. Protein sequence: CAWSTDQPRDWNTEAFF. The whole variable domain, filled in from reference TRBV30 and TRBJ1-1, reads SQTIHQWPATLVQPVGSPLSLECTVEGTSNPNLYWYRQAAGRGLQLLFYSVGIGQISSEVPQNLSASRPQDRQFILSSKKLLLSDSGFYLCAWSTDQPRDWNTEAFFGQGTRLTVV.

This clone was counted only a few times. The rearrangement links TRBV15 to TRBJ1-1; D is ambiguous. V shed 0 bases and J shed 4 bases, with 15 bases lying between them. This CDR3 contains 16 residues. Germline V lookup: CDR1 LNHNV, CDR2 YYDKDF (reference sequence). The CDR3 DNA is TGTGCCACCAGCAGAGATCTAACGGGAGGAGGCACTGAAGCTTTCTTT. Translated, it gives CATSRDLTGGGTEAFF.

The genes are TRBV7-2 and TRBJ2-5, with TRBD1 matching over 8 bases. This CDR3 comprises 15 residues. Losses at the gene ends were 0 bases for V and 1 base for J; bases not matched to a gene: 1. In germline, CDR1 is SGHTA, CDR2 FQGNSA. CDR3 DNA: TGTGCCAGCAGCTTAGCAGGGACAGGCCAAGAGACCCAGTACTTC. As protein: CASSLAGTGQETQYF.

This clone was recorded a few times. The chain recombines TRBV7-6 with TRBJ2-3, with 7 bases fitting TRBD2. From germline, CDR1 is SGHVS and CDR2 FNYEAQ. This CDR3 comprises 15 residues. Losses at the gene ends were 2 bases for V and 0 bases for J; bases not matched to a gene: 2. The CDR3 region has the DNA TGTGCCAGCAGCTTAATGCGGGAGAGCACAGATACGCAGTATTTT. Translating gives CASSLMRESTDTQYF.

The J gene is TRBJ2-7, the V gene TRBV10-3; possibly TRBD1 for D (6 bases). Trimming took 3 bases from V and 3 from J, leaving 12 bases between them. Germline V gives CDR1 ENHRY, CDR2 SYGVKD. The CDR3 has 14 amino acids. The CDR3 DNA reads as TGTGCCATCAGTGACAGGACAGAAAACTACGAGCAGTACTTC. Translated, it gives CAISDRTENYEQYF.

V usage is TRBV7-3 and J usage is TRBJ1-1; a possible D gene is TRBD1 (6 bases). Germline-derived CDR1 and CDR2 are SGHTA and FQGTGA. V lost 1 base to trimming and J lost 0 bases, with 12 bases between them. The CDR3 is 16 amino acids. CDR3 in DNA: TGTGCCAGCAGCTTAAGAGGAACAGGGTTGAACACTGAAGCTTTCTTT. Translation: CASSLRGTGLNTEAFF.

The chain employs TRBV19 and TRBJ1-4, with TRBD1 matching over 10 bases. The ends lost 1 base at V and 7 bases at J; junction bases unmatched: 6. The CDR3 has 16 residues. Germline V gene sequence: CDR1 LNHDA, CDR2 SQIVND (reference sequence). CDR3 residues: CASSIASGTGAEKLFF. CDR3 coding DNA: TGTGCCAGTAGTATAGCTTCCGGGACAGGGGCTGAAAAACTGTTTTTT. The whole variable domain, remainder taken from reference TRBV19 and TRBJ1-4, is DGGITQSPKYLFRKEGQNVTLSCEQNLNHDAMYWYRQDPGQGLRLIYYSQIVNDFQKGDIAEGYSVSREKKESFPLTVTSAQKNPTAFYLCASSIASGTGAEKLFFGSGTQLSVL.

The genes are TRBV7-3 and TRBJ1-2; D is ambiguous. The germline gives CDR1 SGHTA, CDR2 FQGTGA. CDR3 length equals 16 residues. Trimming pared 4 bases from V and 5 bases from J, leaving 20 bases between. The CDR3 bases are TGTGCCAGCAGCTCGACCCAGGCCCTTCACAGATATGGCTACACCTTC. Its translation is CASSSTQALHRYGYTF. Drawing the rest from reference TRBV7-3 and TRBJ1-2, the complete variable domain is GAGVSQTPSNKVTEKGKYVELRCDPISGHTALYWYRQSLGQGPEFLIYFQGTGAADDSGLPNDRFFAVRPEGSVSTLKIQRTERGDSAVYLCASSSTQALHRYGYTFGSGTRLTVV.

This clone was seen a few times. The gene calls are TRBV7-2 and TRBJ2-7; possible D gene TRBD1, 5 bases. The V end was cut by 1 base, the J end by 6 bases, with 13 bases between. The CDR3 loop spans 14 amino acids. Germline-derived CDR1 and CDR2 are SGHTA and FQGNSA. The chain's CDR3 is CASSLDRRTGEQYF. The CDR3 coding sequence is TGTGCCAGCAGCTTAGACAGGAGAACCGGCGAGCAGTACTTC.

The rearrangement uses TRBV2 and TRBJ2-1, with 13 bases matching TRBD2. Germline V gene sequence: CDR1 SNHLY, CDR2 FYNNEI. The CDR3 totals 15 residues. The junction had 4 bases not matched to a gene; V was cut back by 6 bases and J by 5 bases. In DNA, the CDR3 is TGTGCCAGCAGAGGACTAGCGGGAGCGGACAATGAGCAGTTCTTC. This codes for CASRGLAGADNEQFF. Full variable domain (missing parts from reference TRBV2 and TRBJ2-1): EPEVTQTPSHQVTQMGQEVILRCVPISNHLYFYWYRQILGQKVEFLVSFYNNEISEKSEIFDDQFSVERPDGSNFTLKIRSTKLEDSAMYFCASRGLAGADNEQFFGPGTRLTVL.

The chain links TRBV6-5 to TRBJ2-7; D perhaps matches TRBD2 (6 bases). The length of the CDR3 is 13 residues. The ends were cut back, 6 bases at V and 2 bases at J, with 11 bases in the middle. Looked up from germline, CDR1 is MNHEY and CDR2 is SVGAGI. The CDR3 DNA is TGTGCCAGCAGCAGCGGGTCTCCCTACGAGCAGTACTTC. Translating it yields CASSSGSPYEQYF.

The chain links TRBV4-3 to TRBJ2-7, with 7 nucleotides matching TRBD1. V lost 0 bases to trimming and J lost 7 bases; unmatched junction nucleotides: 9. This CDR3 comprises 15 residues. CDR1 is LGHNA, CDR2 YSLEER, per germline. CDR3 amino acids: CASSQDPGQKVEQYF. In DNA, the CDR3 is TGCGCCAGCAGCCAAGACCCGGGACAGAAAGTGGAGCAGTACTTC.

This clone was counted a few times. CDR3 bases: TGCAGCGGAAAGCGGGGAGACTCCTACAATGAGCAGTTCTTC. This codes for CSGKRGDSYNEQFF. The V gene is TRBV29-1, the J gene TRBJ2-1; 7 bases are shared with TRBD2. After removal of 7 bases from V and 0 bases from J, the junction contained 6 bases not matched to a gene. The CDR3 extends over 14 amino acids. From germline, CDR1 is SQVTM and CDR2 ANQGSEA.

The V call is TRBV4-3, the J call TRBJ2-2; 7 positions agree with TRBD1. V lost 4 bases, J lost 5 bases, and 10 bases stayed unmatched. The CDR3 extends over 16 amino acids. The germline gives CDR1 LGHNA, CDR2 YSLEER. The CDR3 protein is CASSPYEGARTGELFF. CDR3 nucleotides: TGCGCCAGCAGCCCCTACGAGGGGGCGCGGACCGGGGAGCTGTTTTTT.

The table lists this clone with a few counts. The chain couples TRBV7-2 to TRBJ2-1; 9 positions agree with TRBD2. Germline assignment: CDR1 SGHTA and CDR2 FQGNSA. This CDR3 spans 12 amino acids. V lost 6 bases and J lost 10; bases outside the gene matches: 4. CDR3 nucleotides: TGTGCCAGCAGTGAAAGCGGGAGGGAGCAGTTCTTC. This codes for CASSESGREQFF.

The gene calls are TRBV4-3 and TRBJ1-2; 7 nucleotides match TRBD1. Germline CDR1 reads LGHNA; CDR2 reads YSLEER. The CDR3 sequence is 18 residues long. J gave up 4 bases and V 0 bases, and 14 bases lay outside the gene matches. The CDR3 here is CASSQDGQEPESSYGYTF. The DNA of the CDR3 is TGCGCCAGCAGCCAAGATGGACAGGAACCCGAATCTTCCTATGGCTACACCTTC.

The CDR3 spells CASSLTGTANTEAFF. Written as DNA, the CDR3 is TGTGCCAGCAGTCTTACCGGGACAGCGAACACTGAAGCTTTCTTT. The chain carries TRBV28 and TRBJ1-1; 7 bases are a match to TRBD1. Per germline, CDR1 MDHEN and CDR2 SYDVKM. V lost 5 bases, J lost 1 base, and 7 bases stayed unmatched. There are 15 residues in the CDR3.

The gene calls are TRBV7-3 and TRBJ2-3; the match to TRBD2 covers 11 bases. The germline gives CDR1 SGHTA, CDR2 FQGTGA. With 1 base clipped from V and 4 bases from J, the junction kept 1 base outside the gene matches. The CDR3 sequence is 15 residues long. The CDR3 loop is CASSLIAGGADTQYF. CDR3 in DNA: TGTGCCAGCAGCTTAATAGCGGGAGGGGCAGATACGCAGTATTTT.

The J gene is TRBJ2-2, the V gene TRBV7-3; the match to TRBD2 covers 12 bases. The CDR3 totals 17 residues. Trimming took 5 bases from V and 6 from J; bases not matched to a gene: 10. Germline CDR1 and CDR2: SGHTA and FQGTGA. The CDR3 sequence: CASSQIGLAGWAGELFF. The CDR3 DNA follows: TGTGCCAGCAGCCAAATAGGACTAGCGGGATGGGCCGGGGAGCTGTTTTTT.

The CDR3 nucleotides read TGTGCCTGGAGCTACGGACTAGCGAGAAACAATGAGCAGTTCTTC. Encoded protein: CAWSYGLARNNEQFF. This chain uses TRBV30 with TRBJ2-1; 9 bases fit TRBD2. The CDR3 is made up of 15 amino acids. The trim removed 3 bases at V and 5 bases at J, leaving 8 bases unmatched. CDR1 and CDR2 from the germline V gene are GTSNPN and SVGIG (reference sequence).

By sample share, this clone is medium-sized. J is TRBJ1-3 and V is TRBV7-9; unclear D gene. Germline V gene data show CDR1 as SEHNR and CDR2 as FQNEAQ (reference sequence). The V end was cut by 4 bases, the J end by 3 bases, with 19 bases between. The CDR3 sequence is 17 residues long. As DNA, the CDR3 is TGTGCCAGCAGCTCCGGGGAAGATCTGAATCTTGGAAACACCATATATTTT. This encodes CASSSGEDLNLGNTIYF.

The chain joins TRBV10-3 to TRBJ2-1, with a tentative D call TRBD2 (5 bases). V was pared by 4 bases and J by 2 bases, with 9 bases between. This CDR3 is built from 14 residues. Germline CDR1 reads ENHRY; CDR2 reads SYGVKD. CDR3 in DNA: TGTGCCATCAGTGGGGATAGCGCCTACAATGAGCAGTTCTTC. The encoded protein is CAISGDSAYNEQFF.

This chain connects TRBV5-1 to TRBJ2-1; D perhaps matches TRBD2 (6 bases). Trimming left V 0 bases short and J 7 bases short, with 14 bases between. The length of the CDR3 is 15 residues. Looked up from germline, CDR1 is SGHRS and CDR2 is YFSETQ. The CDR3 is CASSLELAGRNEQFF. The CDR3 region has the DNA TGCGCCAGCAGCTTGGAACTAGCCGGTCGTAATGAGCAGTTCTTC.

This clone was seen only a few times. The V and J genes are TRBV10-3 and TRBJ1-3; D gene ambiguous. Between the trimmed V and J ends, which lost 11 bases and 3 bases, there was a span of 11 bases. Germline-derived CDR1 and CDR2 are ENHRY and SYGVKD. The CDR3 totals 12 residues. Written as DNA, the CDR3 is TGTGCCTGTGGCGGCGGTGGAAACACCATATATTTT. The encoded protein is CACGGGGNTIYF.

This chain joins TRBV4-1 and TRBJ1-5; 8 bases line up with TRBD1. Germline CDR1 and CDR2: MGHRA and YSYEKL. V was clipped by 2 bases and J by 3 bases; unmatched bases: 6. There are 16 residues in the CDR3. The CDR3 region is CASSQRTGLFNQPQHF. The CDR3 nucleotides read TGCGCCAGCAGCCAACGGACAGGGCTATTCAATCAGCCCCAGCATTTT.

This clone was counted a few times. The rearrangement links TRBV25-1 to TRBJ2-3; TRBD2 is a possible D gene (6 bases). V lost 3 bases and J 3 bases, leaving 10 bases between the germline ends. Germline CDR1 and CDR2: MGHDK and SYGVNS. The length of the CDR3 is 14 residues. The CDR3 DNA reads TGTGCCAGCAGTGATGACCGGGGGACAGATACGCAGTATTTT. Translated, it gives CASSDDRGTDTQYF.

CDR3 sequence: CASSVEFRGRGYNEKLFF. Written as DNA, the CDR3 is TGTGCCAGCAGCGTAGAATTTAGGGGGCGCGGGTATAATGAAAAACTGTTTTTT. The chain recombines TRBV9 with TRBJ1-4; 7 nucleotides agree with TRBD1. The V gene end was trimmed by 0 bases and the J gene end by 4 bases; junction bases not matched to a gene: 12. In germline, CDR1 is SGDLS, CDR2 YYNGEE. CDR3 length equals 18 residues.

The chain carries TRBV5-1 and TRBJ2-5; weak D call: TRBD2 (6 bases). This CDR3 contains 14 residues. Germline CDR1 and CDR2: SGHRS and YFSETQ. Trimming removed 4 bases at V and 5 bases at J, with 15 bases between. The CDR3 is CASSPGRSGETQYF. In DNA, the CDR3 is TGCGCCAGCAGCCCGGGGCGGAGCGGGGAGACCCAGTACTTC. Filled out from reference TRBV5-1 and TRBJ2-5, the complete variable domain reads KAGVTQTPRYLIKTRGQQVTLSCSPISGHRSVSWYQQTPGQGLQFLFEYFSETQRNKGNFPGRFSGRQFSNSRSEMNVSTLELGDSALYLCASSPGRSGETQYFGPGTRLLVL.